This TCR beta chain was captured in a study of blood T cell repertoires in COVID-19. Study-level information: Specimens from acute and convalescent COVID-19 originated in the United States, Italy and Spain. T cells, B-cell-depleted T cells, or PBMCs provided the cDNA or gDNA that served as material.

In the authors' methods: Amplification from reference gene primers served as the basis for estimated nucleated cell counts. The table came from immunoSEQ multiplex PCR; TCRdb's copy has only in-frame clones and leaves some out. The DNA was the basis for D and trimming; V, J and clone size are from that table. Of some 40,000 clones detected, 91% appear once; the ten largest clones hold 15% to 18%. Germline CDR1 reads SNHLY; CDR2 reads FYNNEI. This CDR3 contains 16 residues. V was pared by 4 bases and J by 2 bases, with 14 bases between. The sequenced sample was peripheral blood. The origin of this receptor is a woman in her twenties or thirties in a cohort sampled during active COVID-19. The chain has TRBV2 and TRBJ2-2, with D possibly being TRBD2 (6 bases). DNA for the CDR3: TGTGCCAGCAGTGGGGGCGGGATGAGAAACACCGGGGAGCTGTTTTTT. Translated: CASSGGGMRNTGELFF.